Shown below are 27 T cell receptor beta chains from a single sample sequenced in a study of CD8 T cells in ankylosing spondylitis. Findings and limits, study-wide: Typical of ankylosing spondylitis blood, it appeared, was a TCR beta motif of 7 or 8 highly homologous variants.

TCRdb recomputed calls from the 5' RACE reads with MiXCR, one row per CDR3 protein. Of 750,000 to 850,000 distinct CDR3 sequences in the sample, 12% are singletons; the top ten hold roughly 0.51%. These receptors' targets are unknown. Input material: blood, either unsorted or a sorted T cell fraction (not recorded which). All receptors derive from a male donor with ankylosing spondylitis.

The V and J genes are TRBV28 and TRBJ2-5, with D unclear. Trimming took off 0 bases at V and 5 bases at J, with 7 bases between the two ends. In germline, CDR1 is MDHEN, CDR2 SYDVKM. The CDR3 length is 13 residues. The CDR3 loop reads CASSLWSSETQYF. As DNA, the CDR3 is TGTGCCAGCAGTTTATGGTCATCGGAGACCCAGTACTTC.

The rearrangement joins TRBV27 to TRBJ2-5, with 10 bases fitting TRBD1. Germline assignment: CDR1 MNHEY and CDR2 SMNVEV (reference sequence). V was pared by 2 bases and J by 4 bases, with 10 bases of the junction left unmatched. The CDR3 covers 17 residues. CDR3 sequence (DNA): TGTGCCAGCAGTTTAAGGACAGGGGGTGGAGTTGTAGAGACCCAGTACTTC. Its translation: CASSLRTGGGVVETQYF.

The CDR3 DNA reads TGTGCCAGCTCAATCCTGCAAGGGAACATTCAGTACTTC. Its translation is CASSILQGNIQYF. The chain is built from TRBV18 and TRBJ2-4, with unresolved D. Germline V gene sequence: CDR1 KGHSH, CDR2 LQKENI. CDR3 size: 13 residues. The V end was cut by 5 bases, the J end by 7 bases, with 12 bases between.

This clonotype was picked up a small number of times. V is TRBV9 and J is TRBJ2-7, with 8 bases identical to TRBD2. The junction had 9 bases not matched to a gene; V was cut back by 2 bases and J by 2 bases. Germline V gene sequence: CDR1 SGDLS, CDR2 YYNGEE. The CDR3 contains 16 residues. CDR3 nucleotide sequence: TGTGCCAGCAGCGTGGGGGCCACTAGCGGTACCTACGAGCAGTACTTC. Its protein is CASSVGATSGTYEQYF.

This clonotype has a handful of counts. The chain couples TRBV6-5 to TRBJ1-4; D is unclear. This CDR3 has 14 amino acids. Germline V gene data show CDR1 as MNHEY and CDR2 as SVGAGI. The V end was cut by 4 bases, the J end by 10 bases, with 16 bases between. The CDR3 sequence: CASSSASREGKLFF. CDR3 bases: TGTGCCAGCAGTTCCGCCTCTAGGGAGGGAAAACTGTTTTTT.

This clonotype came up a few times. The rearrangement links TRBV29-1 to TRBJ1-2; D possibly corresponds to TRBD1 (5 bases). Germline V gene data show CDR1 as SQVTM and CDR2 as ANQGSEA. The CDR3 spans 14 residues. V shed 0 bases and J shed 2 bases, with 10 bases lying between them. CDR3 amino acids: CSVEEIGENYGYTF. CDR3 sequence (DNA): TGCAGCGTTGAAGAAATAGGGGAAAACTATGGCTACACCTTC.

The table lists this clonotype with a few counts. The chain links TRBV6-1 to TRBJ2-6; D may be TRBD2 (5 bases). The CDR3 consists of 16 residues. V gave up 6 bases and J gave up 2 bases, with 14 bases separating them. Germline V gives CDR1 MNHNS, CDR2 SASEGT. In nucleotides, the CDR3 is TGTGCCAGCAGCGTAACTCCGACTACTGGGGCCAACGTCCTGACTTTC. It codes for CASSVTPTTGANVLTF.

The chain has TRBV7-8 and TRBJ2-4; D not resolved. In germline, CDR1 is SGHVS, CDR2 FQNEAQ. This CDR3 contains 16 residues. V was clipped by 5 bases and J by 1 base, with 15 bases between them. In DNA, the CDR3 is TGTGCCAGCAGCCCCTCCAGAGTGTGGGCCAAAAACATTCAGTACTTC. It yields the protein CASSPSRVWAKNIQYF.

Notes on this clonotype: Possible read error: a much larger clone is one base away. This chain links TRBV5-6 with TRBJ1-6; D gene ambiguous. This CDR3 has 14 amino acids. Germline V lookup: CDR1 SGHDT, CDR2 YYEEEE. The CDR3 DNA reads as TGTGCCAGCAGCTTGGGATTCGATAATCCACCCCTCCACTTT. Protein product: CASSLGFDNPPLHF.

This chain links TRBV7-6 with TRBJ2-5; D remains unclear. V lost 1 base and J lost 6, with 6 bases in between. CDR1 and CDR2 (germline): SGHVS, FNYEAQ. The CDR3 is 12 amino acids. The CDR3 sequence is CASSLVAQTQYF. The CDR3 DNA sequence: TGTGCCAGCAGCTTAGTTGCCCAGACCCAGTACTTC.

The chain uses TRBV10-3 and TRBJ2-1, with D unresolved. Trimming cost V 4 bases and J 9 bases, with 10 bases left between them. The CDR3 is made up of 12 amino acids. In germline, CDR1 is ENHRY, CDR2 SYGVKD. In DNA, the CDR3 is TGTGCCATCAGTGTTATAGCAAGTGAGCAGTTCTTC. This encodes CAISVIASEQFF.

The chain couples TRBV3-1 to TRBJ2-7; the D is unclear. V lost 0 bases and J lost 8, with 11 bases in between. This CDR3 region has 13 residues. Germline assignment: CDR1 LGHDT and CDR2 YNNKEL (reference sequence). This chain's CDR3 is CASSQDLSVQQYF. CDR3 in DNA: TGTGCCAGCAGCCAAGATCTATCGGTTCAGCAGTACTTC.

This clonotype was seen more than once but under ten times. The chain joins TRBV27 to TRBJ2-7; D uncertain. The CDR3 has 15 amino acids. Germline loops: CDR1 MNHEY, CDR2 SMNVEV (reference sequence). Between the trimmed V and J ends, which lost 1 base and 0 bases, there was a span of 10 bases. CDR3 nucleotides: TGTGCCAGCAGTTTATGGGCCCTAAGCTCCTACGAGCAGTACTTC. Translation: CASSLWALSSYEQYF.

Worth noting for this clonotype: Being one base from a much bigger clone, this may be a read error. In DNA form, the CDR3 reads TGTGCCAGCAGTTACCAGTACACTGAAGCTTTCTTT. It specifies CASSYQYTEAFF. J is TRBJ1-1 and V is TRBV28; D not resolved. The CDR3 length is 12 residues. The V gene's germline CDR1 is MDHEN and CDR2 SYDVKM. V was shortened by 4 bases and J by 3 bases, with 6 bases between the two germline ends.

This clonotype has ten or more counts. V gene TRBV5-6 combines with J gene TRBJ2-4; D is unresolved. CDR1 and CDR2 (germline): SGHDT, YYEEEE. V gave up 3 bases and J gave up 6 bases, with 13 bases separating them. The CDR3 has 14 residues. Written as DNA, the CDR3 is TGTGCCAGCAGCTCAGGACCGAGCACAAACATTCAGTACTTC. As protein: CASSSGPSTNIQYF. Full variable domain (remainder filled in from reference TRBV5-6 and TRBJ2-4): DAGVTQSPTHLIKTRGQQVTLRCSPKSGHDTVSWYQQALGQGPQFIFQYYEEEERQRGNFPDRFSGHQFPNYSSELNVNALLLGDSALYLCASSSGPSTNIQYFGAGTRLSVL.

The chain uses TRBV20-1 and TRBJ2-7, with 7 bases that match TRBD2. V gave up 1 base and J gave up 1 base; unmatched junction bases: 10. CDR3 length: 16 residues. Germline lookup yields CDR1 DFQATT and CDR2 SNEGSKA (reference sequence). CDR3 sequence: CSARGWGTTLSYEQYF. Here the CDR3 DNA reads TGCAGTGCTAGAGGGTGGGGGACTACGCTTTCCTACGAGCAGTACTTC.

This clonotype was detected a few times. CDR3 protein: CASSLLDRYNSPLHF. In DNA, the CDR3 is TGCGCCAGCAGCCTCCTCGACAGATATAATTCACCCCTCCACTTT. V is TRBV5-1 and J is TRBJ1-6, with D perhaps TRBD1 (5 bases). Germline V gene lookup returns CDR1 SGHRS and CDR2 YFSETQ. V was clipped by 4 bases and J by 4 bases, with 12 bases between them. The CDR3 covers 15 residues. The full variable domain, in which reference TRBV5-1 and TRBJ1-6 provide the parts outside the CDR3, is KAGVTQTPRYLIKTRGQQVTLSCSPISGHRSVSWYQQTPGQGLQFLFEYFSETQRNKGNFPGRFSGRQFSNSRSEMNVSTLELGDSALYLCASSLLDRYNSPLHFGNGTRLTVT.

In this sample, this clonotype turned up many times. The V and J genes are TRBV10-3 and TRBJ2-3; TRBD2 is a possible D gene (7 bases). V was cut by 3 bases and J by 4 bases, with 20 bases left in between. Germline-derived CDR1 and CDR2 are ENHRY and SYGVKD. The CDR3 totals 17 residues. CDR3 bases: TGTGCCATCAGTGAAAGGGGGACGGGAGGAGGGTCAGATACGCAGTATTTT. Its translation is CAISERGTGGGSDTQYF.

This clonotype was detected ten times or more. The CDR3 DNA reads TGCAGCGTGACAGGGAGGGTCTCCTACGAGCAGTACTTC. The encoded protein is CSVTGRVSYEQYF. V gene TRBV29-1 combines with J gene TRBJ2-7; perhaps D is TRBD1 or TRBD2 (7 bases each). V was pared by 6 bases and J by 0 bases, with 12 bases between. Germline CDR1 SQVTM, CDR2 ANQGSEA. The CDR3 runs 13 residues.

J is TRBJ2-2 and V is TRBV18; D not resolved. V lost 4 bases and J lost 0, with 12 bases in between. CDR1 is KGHSH and CDR2 is LQKENI in the germline V gene. The CDR3 runs 16 residues. The CDR3 spells CASSRVGQTNTGELFF. CDR3 bases: TGTGCCAGCTCACGGGTTGGGCAGACGAACACCGGGGAGCTGTTTTTT. The whole variable domain, filled in from reference TRBV18 and TRBJ2-2, reads NAGVMQNPRHLVRRRGQEARLRCSPMKGHSHVYWYRQLPEEGLKFMVYLQKENIIDESGMPKERFSAEFPKEGPSILRIQQVVRGDSAAYFCASSRVGQTNTGELFFGEGSRLTVL.

This clonotype has just a few counts. V and J are TRBV5-1 and TRBJ2-1, with a possible D match to TRBD2 (6 bases). CDR3 length: 14 residues. Trimming left V 3 bases short and J 4 bases short, with 11 bases between. CDR1 is SGHRS and CDR2 is YFSETQ in the germline V gene. CDR3 region: CASSWGGAYNEQFF. The DNA for the CDR3 is TGCGCCAGCAGCTGGGGCGGGGCATACAATGAGCAGTTCTTC.

The chain has TRBV4-3 and TRBJ2-3; 7 nucleotides align to TRBD2. The germline V gene has CDR1 LGHNA and CDR2 YSLEER. The CDR3 sequence is 17 residues long. V was pared by 2 bases and J by 1 base, with 9 bases of the junction left unmatched. The CDR3 here is CASSQSRASGGTDTQYF. The CDR3 DNA sequence: TGCGCCAGCAGCCAAAGCCGGGCCAGCGGGGGCACAGATACGCAGTATTTT.

This clonotype was counted between two and nine times. The rearrangement uses TRBV5-1 and TRBJ2-1, with TRBD1 matching over 8 bases. Germline V gene sequence: CDR1 SGHRS, CDR2 YFSETQ. This CDR3 contains 15 residues. Unmatched junction bases numbered 4, after V lost 1 base and J lost 4 bases. The CDR3 is CASSLTTGDYNEQFF. The CDR3, as DNA: TGCGCCAGCAGCTTGACGACAGGGGATTACAATGAGCAGTTCTTC. Full variable domain (remainder filled in from reference TRBV5-1 and TRBJ2-1): KAGVTQTPRYLIKTRGQQVTLSCSPISGHRSVSWYQQTPGQGLQFLFEYFSETQRNKGNFPGRFSGRQFSNSRSEMNVSTLELGDSALYLCASSLTTGDYNEQFFGPGTRLTVL.

V usage is TRBV4-3 and J usage is TRBJ1-3; D is undetermined. Germline CDR1 is LGHNA and CDR2 is YSLEER. CDR3 length: 15 amino acids. The V gene lost 0 bases and the J gene lost 0 bases, with 6 bases spanning the gap. CDR3 region: CASSQDTSSGNTIYF. In DNA form, the CDR3 reads TGCGCCAGCAGCCAAGATACGAGCTCTGGAAACACCATATATTTT.

This clonotype was observed a handful of times. This rearrangement joins TRBV20-1 to TRBJ2-7, with D maybe TRBD2 (6 bases). Per the germline V gene, CDR1 is DFQATT and CDR2 is SNEGSKA (reference sequence). V was trimmed by 6 bases and J by 5 bases, leaving 17 bases between them. This CDR3 contains 13 residues. CDR3 amino acids: CSARDGRSNEQYF. CDR3 nucleotides: TGCAGTGCGCGGGACGGCCGGAGCAACGAGCAGTACTTC.

The genes are TRBV7-2 and TRBJ2-3, with 7 bases matching TRBD2. V lost 5 bases, J lost 8 bases, and 4 bases stayed unmatched. CDR1 and CDR2 from the germline V gene are SGHTA and FQGNSA. This CDR3 is 12 amino acids long. The DNA for the CDR3 is TGTGCCAGCAGCATTCAGCGGGGTACGCAGTATTTT. It yields the protein CASSIQRGTQYF.

This clonotype occurred many times. The V gene is TRBV28, the J gene TRBJ2-7; TRBD2 matches 10 bases. J was trimmed by 1 base and V by 2 bases; bases with no gene match: 2. CDR1 is MDHEN, CDR2 SYDVKM, per germline. The CDR3 has 15 residues. The CDR3 DNA follows: TGTGCCAGCAGTTTAGGTAGCGGGGGGTCCTACGAGCAGTACTTC. Protein: CASSLGSGGSYEQYF.